The next 7 T cell receptor beta chains were all read from a single sample in a study of blood T cell repertoires in COVID-19. The table came from immunoSEQ multiplex PCR; TCRdb's copy has only in-frame clones and leaves some out. The sample has around 450,000 clones, roughly 85% seen once. The specimen sequenced was PBMCs or T cells enriched from blood (not recorded which). All receptors derive from a woman younger than 30 with acute COVID-19.

The table lists this clone with a count of one. The chain recombines TRBV11-3 with TRBJ2-3; 14 nucleotides line up with TRBD2. V dropped 1 base and J dropped 2; count of bases not matched to a gene: 2. Germline assignment: CDR1 SGHNT and CDR2 YENEEA. CDR3 length equals 17 residues. The CDR3 region has the DNA TGTGCCAGCAGCTTAGGGACTAGCGGGGGGCACACAGATACGCAGTATTTT. It yields the protein CASSLGTSGGHTDTQYF.

The genes are TRBV15 and TRBJ2-7; the match to TRBD2 covers 10 bases. Germline V gene data show CDR1 as LNHNV and CDR2 as YYDKDF (reference sequence). The CDR3 extends over 16 amino acids. V shed 7 bases, J shed 2 bases, and the junction held 11 bases outside the gene matches. The CDR3 loop reads CATTERWTSGTYEQYF. CDR3 DNA sequence: TGTGCCACCACCGAGAGATGGACTAGCGGTACCTACGAGCAGTACTTC.

The V gene is TRBV27, the J gene TRBJ2-1; 7 positions agree with TRBD1. CDR1 and CDR2 from the germline V gene are MNHEY and SMNVEV (reference sequence). V lost 5 bases to trimming and J lost 5 bases; unmatched junction nucleotides: 6. The CDR3 length is 14 residues. CDR3 loop: CASSVRDSNNEQFF. DNA for the CDR3: TGTGCCAGCAGTGTCAGGGACAGCAACAATGAGCAGTTCTTC.

The rearrangement links TRBV18 to TRBJ1-6; 8 bases align to TRBD1. V lost 5 bases and J lost 9; bases outside the gene matches: 9. CDR1 KGHSH and CDR2 LQKENI come from the germline V gene. This CDR3 spans 15 amino acids. DNA for the CDR3: TGTGCCAGCTCAATCGGACAGGGCAGCGGTTCACCCCTCCACTTT. It encodes CASSIGQGSGSPLHF. The full variable domain, completed using reference TRBV18 and TRBJ1-6, is NAGVMQNPRHLVRRRGQEARLRCSPMKGHSHVYWYRQLPEEGLKFMVYLQKENIIDESGMPKERFSAEFPKEGPSILRIQQVVRGDSAAYFCASSIGQGSGSPLHFGNGTRLTVT.

V and J are TRBV5-5 and TRBJ2-5; 11 bases fit TRBD1. V lost 4 bases to trimming and J lost 4 bases; unmatched junction nucleotides: 9. Germline values: CDR1 SGHKS, CDR2 YYEKEE (reference sequence). There are 16 residues in the CDR3. The CDR3 sequence: CASSPGTGGRGETQYF. The CDR3 DNA reads as TGTGCCAGCAGCCCCGGGACAGGGGGAAGGGGAGAGACCCAGTACTTC.

The chain links TRBV4-3 to TRBJ1-1, with D possibly being TRBD1 (6 bases). V was shortened by 0 bases and J by 11 bases, with 13 bases between the two germline ends. This CDR3 is built from 13 residues. Germline CDR1 is LGHNA and CDR2 is YSLEER. The CDR3 bases are TGCGCCAGCAGCCAAGACAGGGGAAGGGGTGCTTTCTTT. Encoded protein: CASSQDRGRGAFF.

This clone has just a few counts. The chain uses TRBV30 and TRBJ1-5; D remains unclear. The V end was cut by 4 bases, the J end by 0 bases, with 10 bases between. Germline lookup yields CDR1 GTSNPN and CDR2 SVGIG (reference sequence). The CDR3 has 14 amino acids. Here the CDR3 reads CAWTHTYSNQPQHF. CDR3 nucleotide sequence: TGTGCCTGGACTCACACGTATAGCAATCAGCCCCAGCATTTT.